This T cell receptor beta chain was captured by sequencing in a study of Ad26.COV2.S vaccination and SARS-CoV-2 variants. Study results and limitations: Spike-specific TCR breadth was greater after Ad26.COV2.S than placebo.

Sequenced by immunoSEQ multiplex PCR; TCRdb stores in-frame clones only, minus some. The table has approximately 420,000 clones, roughly 90% seen once. Remarks on this clone: Antigen: not known.

Unmatched junction bases numbered 5, after V lost 7 bases and J lost 2 bases. The CDR3 sequence is 13 residues long. The germline V gene encodes CDR1 WSHSY and CDR2 SAAADI. The treatment is: some 20 received Ad26.COV2.S at low or high dose, single or two shots; several received placebo; per-sample allocation not given. Specimen acquisition occurred on day 63 following the initial vaccine or placebo injection. In Boston, an adult donor aged 18-55 years took part. The sample consisted of peripheral blood, taken in a trial of Ad26.COV2.S vaccine versus placebo. The V call is TRBV10-2, the J call TRBJ2-7; 7 nucleotides agree with TRBD1. This sequence was found in a person aged 18 to 65 who received the Ad26.COV2.S COVID-19 vaccine or a placebo. The CDR3 is CASNPGQTYEQYF. The CDR3 nucleotides are TGCGCCAGCAATCCGGGACAGACCTACGAGCAGTACTTC.